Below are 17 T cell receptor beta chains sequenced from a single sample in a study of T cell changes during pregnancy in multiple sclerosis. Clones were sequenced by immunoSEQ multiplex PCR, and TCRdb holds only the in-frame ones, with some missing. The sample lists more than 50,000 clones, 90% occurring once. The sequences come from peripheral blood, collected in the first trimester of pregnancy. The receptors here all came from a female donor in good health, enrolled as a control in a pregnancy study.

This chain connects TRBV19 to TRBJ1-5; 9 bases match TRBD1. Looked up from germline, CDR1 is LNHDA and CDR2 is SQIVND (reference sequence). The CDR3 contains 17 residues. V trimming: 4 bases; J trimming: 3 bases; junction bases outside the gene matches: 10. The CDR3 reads CASSTLGTGTYNQPQHF. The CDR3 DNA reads TGTGCCAGTAGTACTCTCGGGACAGGGACATACAATCAGCCCCAGCATTTT.

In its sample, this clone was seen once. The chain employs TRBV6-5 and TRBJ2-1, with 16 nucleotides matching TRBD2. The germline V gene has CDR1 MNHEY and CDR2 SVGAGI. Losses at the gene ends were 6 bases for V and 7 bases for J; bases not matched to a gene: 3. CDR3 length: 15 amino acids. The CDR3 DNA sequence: TGTGCCAGCAGGGGACTAGCGGGGGGGCCGAATGAGCAGTTCTTC. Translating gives CASRGLAGGPNEQFF.

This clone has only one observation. The CDR3 sequence: CASSSGTNEKLFF. The CDR3 region has the DNA TGTGCCAGCAGCTCGGGTACTAATGAAAAACTGTTTTTT. This sequence joins TRBV5-6 and TRBJ1-4; D is unresolved. The V gene lost 3 bases and the J gene lost 2 bases, with 5 bases spanning the gap. The CDR3 runs 13 residues. CDR1 and CDR2 (germline): SGHDT, YYEEEE.

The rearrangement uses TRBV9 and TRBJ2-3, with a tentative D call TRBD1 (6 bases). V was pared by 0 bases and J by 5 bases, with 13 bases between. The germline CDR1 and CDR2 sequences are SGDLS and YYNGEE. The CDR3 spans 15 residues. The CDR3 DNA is TGTGCCAGCAGCGTAGCAGTAGGGGGTGGAGATACGCAGTATTTT. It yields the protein CASSVAVGGGDTQYF.

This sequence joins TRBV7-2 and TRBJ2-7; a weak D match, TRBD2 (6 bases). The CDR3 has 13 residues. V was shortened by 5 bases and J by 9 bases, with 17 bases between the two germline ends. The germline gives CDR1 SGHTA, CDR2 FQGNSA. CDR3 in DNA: TGTGCCAGCAGCCTCGGGGGTCCGGGACGGCAGTACTTC. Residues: CASSLGGPGRQYF.

For the CDR3, the DNA is TGTGCCAGCAGCGCGGGACTGAACACCGGGGAGCTGTTTTTT. The encoded protein is CASSAGLNTGELFF. The V and J genes are TRBV14 and TRBJ2-2; maybe TRBD2 (6 bases). The germline V and J ends were trimmed by 5 bases and 1 base, with 8 bases remaining between them. Germline lookup yields CDR1 SGHDN and CDR2 FVKESK. The CDR3 contains 14 residues.

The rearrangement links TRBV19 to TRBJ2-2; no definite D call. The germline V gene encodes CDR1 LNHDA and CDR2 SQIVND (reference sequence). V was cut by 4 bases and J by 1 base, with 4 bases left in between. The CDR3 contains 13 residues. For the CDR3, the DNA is TGTGCCAGTAGTACAGGGAACACCGGGGAGCTGTTTTTT. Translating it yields CASSTGNTGELFF.

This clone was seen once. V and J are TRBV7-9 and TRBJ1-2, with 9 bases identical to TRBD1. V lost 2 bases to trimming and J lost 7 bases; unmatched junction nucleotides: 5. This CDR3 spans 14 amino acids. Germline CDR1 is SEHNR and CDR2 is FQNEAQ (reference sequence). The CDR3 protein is CASSLTGGNAGYTF. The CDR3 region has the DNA TGTGCCAGCAGCTTAACAGGGGGCAACGCTGGCTACACCTTC.

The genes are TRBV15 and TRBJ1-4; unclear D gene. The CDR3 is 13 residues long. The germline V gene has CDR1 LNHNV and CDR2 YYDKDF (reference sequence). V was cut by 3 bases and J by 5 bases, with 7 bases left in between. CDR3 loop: CATSRASNEKLFF. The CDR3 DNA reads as TGTGCCACCAGCAGGGCTTCAAATGAAAAACTGTTTTTT.

The CDR3 nucleotides read TGTGCCAGCAGCTATTACAGGGGGTCACTGTTTTTT. It encodes CASSYYRGSLFF. This rearrangement joins TRBV7-3 to TRBJ1-4, with 8 bases fitting TRBD1. The V segment lost 4 bases and the J segment 13 bases; nucleotides outside the gene matches: 5. From germline, CDR1 is SGHTA and CDR2 FQGTGA. CDR3 length: 12 amino acids. Together with reference TRBV7-3 and TRBJ1-4, the CDR3 gives the full variable domain: GAGVSQTPSNKVTEKGKYVELRCDPISGHTALYWYRQSLGQGPEFLIYFQGTGAADDSGLPNDRFFAVRPEGSVSTLKIQRTERGDSAVYLCASSYYRGSLFFGSGTQLSVL.

CDR3 coding DNA: TGTGCCAGCAGCAATACAGGGGTAAGGGGTCAGCCCCAGCATTTT. This gives the protein CASSNTGVRGQPQHF. The V call is TRBV7-8, the J call TRBJ1-5; TRBD1 matches at 7 bases. CDR1 is SGHVS and CDR2 is FQNEAQ in the germline V gene. This CDR3 contains 15 residues. With V trimmed by 5 bases and J by 6 bases, 10 bases remained unmatched.

In DNA, the CDR3 is TGTGCCAGCATTGGACAGCTGAACACTGAAGCTTTCTTT. It encodes CASIGQLNTEAFF. V and J are TRBV25-1 and TRBJ1-1, with D maybe TRBD1 (6 bases). In germline, CDR1 is MGHDK, CDR2 SYGVNS. The CDR3 totals 13 residues. The V and J ends lost 7 bases and 0 bases respectively, with 9 bases between them.

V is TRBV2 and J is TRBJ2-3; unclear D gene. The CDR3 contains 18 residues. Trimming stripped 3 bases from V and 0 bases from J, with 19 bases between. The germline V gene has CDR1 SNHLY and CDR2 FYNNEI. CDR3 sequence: CASSDPQVVRSSTDTQYF. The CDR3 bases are TGTGCCAGCAGTGACCCTCAGGTGGTACGATCTAGCACAGATACGCAGTATTTT.

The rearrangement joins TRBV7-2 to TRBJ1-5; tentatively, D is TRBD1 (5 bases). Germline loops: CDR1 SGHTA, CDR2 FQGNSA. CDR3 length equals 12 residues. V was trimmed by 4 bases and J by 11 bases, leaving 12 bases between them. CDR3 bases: TGTGCCAGCAGCTCAAGGGGAGGGACCCAGCATTTT. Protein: CASSSRGGTQHF.

CDR3 sequence reads: CASRGQGGYEQYF. The CDR3 bases are TGTGCCAGCAGGGGACAGGGAGGGTACGAGCAGTACTTC. This chain links TRBV6-1 with TRBJ2-7, with TRBD1 matching 9 bases. The germline gives CDR1 MNHNS, CDR2 SASEGT. The J segment lost 4 bases and the V segment lost 6 bases, leaving 4 bases of the junction unmatched. This CDR3 is 13 amino acids long.

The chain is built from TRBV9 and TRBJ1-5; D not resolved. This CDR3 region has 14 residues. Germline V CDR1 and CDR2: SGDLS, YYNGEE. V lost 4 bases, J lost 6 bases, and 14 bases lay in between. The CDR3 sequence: CASSPLKEGQPQHF. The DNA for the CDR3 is TGTGCCAGCAGCCCCCTAAAGGAGGGTCAGCCCCAGCATTTT.

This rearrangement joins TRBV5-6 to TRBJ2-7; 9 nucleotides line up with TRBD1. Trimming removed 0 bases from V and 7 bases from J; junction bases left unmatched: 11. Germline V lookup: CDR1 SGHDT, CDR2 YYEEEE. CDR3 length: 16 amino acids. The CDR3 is CASSLVGGQGLYEQYF. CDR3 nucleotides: TGTGCCAGCAGCTTGGTAGGGGGACAGGGACTATATGAGCAGTACTTC.